This entry concerns a single T cell receptor beta chain. This sample was included in a study of blood T cell repertoires in COVID-19. Study details: Samples representing acute and convalescent COVID-19 were sourced from the United States, Italy and Spain. Nucleic acid was either cDNA or gDNA, and it came from T cells, B-cell-depleted T cells, or PBMCs.

Per the study methods: Counts of nucleated cells, estimated from reference gene primer amplification, were obtained. TCRdb's copy holds only in-frame clones and misses some; the assay was immunoSEQ multiplex PCR. That table is the source of V, J and clone size, and D and trimming were worked out from the DNA. The table has fewer than 30,000 clones, approximately 86% seen once. This TCR came from a man aged 45 to 65 with active COVID-19. The sequencing input was peripheral blood.

The CDR3 sequence: CASSSGTGYTEAFF. CDR3 bases: TGTGCCAGCAGCTCTGGGACAGGGTACACTGAAGCTTTCTTT. The chain joins TRBV9 to TRBJ1-1; 9 bases are shared with TRBD1. Losses at the gene ends were 4 bases for V and 3 bases for J; bases not matched to a gene: 4. The CDR3 is 14 residues long. Germline V CDR1 and CDR2: SGDLS, YYNGEE.